The 20 T cell receptor beta chains below were found in one sample sequenced in a study of T-cell reconstitution after alpha-beta-depleted transplantation in children. During its preparation, the TCRbeta library received unique molecular identifiers. In TCRdb, the PCR reads were re-called with MiXCR into one record per CDR3 protein. The data hold hundreds of thousands of distinct CDR3 sequences, with over 15% observed a single time. Sequencing was performed on PBMCs from the stem cell graft donor, taken from the stem cell graft. The receptors come from a human donor who donated a stem cell graft to a child with acute myeloid leukemia.

This clonotype has ten or more counts. The chain combines TRBV7-6 with TRBJ2-2; the match to TRBD2 covers 8 bases. Germline V CDR1 and CDR2: SGHVS, FNYEAQ. Trimming removed 2 bases from V and 7 bases from J; junction bases left unmatched: 12. The CDR3 length is 17 residues. In DNA form, the CDR3 reads TGTGCCAGCAGCTTACTAAGCGGGGGAGGAGAAAGCGGGGAGCTGTTTTTT. Protein: CASSLLSGGGESGELFF.

A single count supports this clonotype. This may be a read error, as it is one base from a much larger clone. This chain uses TRBV7-9 with TRBJ1-2; D is uncertain. V lost 7 bases to trimming and J lost 3 bases, with 9 bases between them. The CDR3 is 12 residues long. CDR1 SEHNR and CDR2 FQNEAQ come from the germline V gene (reference sequence). The CDR3 reads CASTFGDYGYTF. DNA of the CDR3: TGTGCCAGCACCTTTGGTGACTATGGCTACACCTTC.

V usage is TRBV24-1 and J usage is TRBJ2-1, with D maybe TRBD1 (5 bases). The CDR3 has 14 amino acids. V was trimmed by 6 bases and J by 4 bases, leaving 12 bases between them. The V gene's germline CDR1 is KGHDR and CDR2 SFDVKD. In nucleotides, the CDR3 is TGTGCCACCAGTCCCGGACACCGTTACAATGAGCAGTTCTTC. It is translated as CATSPGHRYNEQFF.

A few counts support this clonotype. CDR3 loop: CASSLAWVAVDTQYF. CDR3 bases: TGTGCCAGCAGCTTAGCGTGGGTAGCTGTAGATACGCAGTATTTT. The chain links TRBV7-2 to TRBJ2-3; no clear D. Trimming pared 0 bases from V and 5 bases from J, leaving 12 bases between. This CDR3 is 15 amino acids long. CDR1 SGHTA and CDR2 FQGNSA come from the germline V gene.

The rearrangement joins TRBV7-3 to TRBJ2-3, with D possibly being TRBD1 (6 bases). CDR3 size: 16 residues. V was cut by 0 bases and J by 1 base, with 11 bases left in between. Germline V gene sequence: CDR1 SGHTA, CDR2 FQGTGA. The CDR3 DNA reads as TGTGCCAGCAGCTTAACCGGGACAACGGGCACAGATACGCAGTATTTT. It codes for CASSLTGTTGTDTQYF.

The chain links TRBV6-2 or TRBV6-3 to TRBJ2-3, with 7 bases identical to TRBD1. Germline trimming cut 2 bases from V and 2 bases from J; bases unmatched to any gene: 4. Germline values: CDR1 MNHEY, CDR2 SVGEGT. The CDR3 has 15 amino acids. This CDR3 reads CASSYGQANTDTQYF. As DNA, the CDR3 is TGTGCCAGCAGTTACGGACAGGCAAACACAGATACGCAGTATTTT.

The genes are TRBV20-1 and TRBJ2-1; D possibly corresponds to TRBD1 (6 bases). The germline V gene encodes CDR1 DFQATT and CDR2 SNEGSKA (reference sequence). Trimming left V 3 bases short and J 5 bases short, with 23 bases between. The CDR3 runs to 17 residues. The CDR3 DNA reads TGCAGTGCTAGCGGACAGCTAGAGACATCCCCGGACAATGAGCAGTTCTTC. It encodes CSASGQLETSPDNEQFF.

At least ten counts were recorded for this clonotype. CDR3 sequence reads: CATNSFLAESYNEQFF. The CDR3 DNA follows: TGTGCCACCAACTCTTTTCTAGCGGAATCCTACAATGAGCAGTTCTTC. V and J are TRBV15 and TRBJ2-1; TRBD2 agrees at 7 bases. Germline loops: CDR1 LNHNV, CDR2 YYDKDF (reference sequence). The CDR3 length is 16 residues. Trimming removed 7 bases from V and 1 base from J; junction bases left unmatched: 10.

This clonotype was observed a handful of times. This chain uses TRBV7-2 with TRBJ2-3, with D maybe TRBD2 (7 bases). V dropped 5 bases and J dropped 6 bases, with 21 bases sitting between them. Germline CDR1 SGHTA, CDR2 FQGNSA. The CDR3 covers 16 residues. As DNA, the CDR3 is TGTGCCAGCAGCCCCTCCTCGGGGGGCCCCACGGATACGCAGTATTTT. Residues: CASSPSSGGPTDTQYF.

This clonotype has a handful of counts. The CDR3 coding sequence is TGTGCCATCAGTGAGTCAAATTTCCAGCGGGGCACAGATACGCAGTATTTT. Its protein product is CAISESNFQRGTDTQYF. This sequence joins TRBV10-3 and TRBJ2-3; TRBD2 is a possible D gene (6 bases). Trimming shortened V by 0 bases and J by 1 base, and 14 bases separated the two germline ends. The germline V gene encodes CDR1 ENHRY and CDR2 SYGVKD. The CDR3 spans 17 residues.

The V call is TRBV28, the J call TRBJ2-3; no reliable D call. CDR1 and CDR2 from the germline V gene are MDHEN and SYDVKM. CDR3 length equals 14 residues. Trimming pared 4 bases from V and 4 bases from J, leaving 12 bases between. The CDR3 sequence is CASSWGTKADTQYF. CDR3 coding DNA: TGTGCCAGCAGTTGGGGTACCAAGGCAGATACGCAGTATTTT.

This clonotype was found a few times. The gene calls are TRBV7-2 and TRBJ1-1; unclear D gene. The length of the CDR3 is 13 residues. Germline loops: CDR1 SGHTA, CDR2 FQGNSA. V lost 2 bases and J 7 bases, leaving 11 bases between the germline ends. The CDR3 region has the DNA TGTGCCAGCAGCTTAAAGGGCATACTTGAAGCTTTCTTT. Encoded protein: CASSLKGILEAFF.

The chain has TRBV4-1 and TRBJ1-1; D gene ambiguous. The CDR3 is made up of 15 amino acids. Germline-derived CDR1 and CDR2 are MGHRA and YSYEKL. V was pared by 4 bases and J by 0 bases, with 12 bases between. The CDR3 region has the DNA TGCGCCAGCAGCCTAAGACCCCAAATGAACACTGAAGCTTTCTTT. Protein: CASSLRPQMNTEAFF.

The chain links TRBV7-8 to TRBJ1-1; tentative D call: TRBD1 (5 bases). Germline CDR1 reads SGHVS; CDR2 reads FQNEAQ. There are 13 residues in the CDR3. The V and J ends lost 1 base and 9 bases respectively, with 12 bases between them. CDR3: CASSLGQNGKAFF. Written as DNA, the CDR3 is TGTGCCAGCAGCTTAGGACAGAATGGTAAAGCTTTCTTT.

This clonotype showed up many times. The DNA of the CDR3 is TGTGCCAGCAGTTTAAGGGGCGAGGAGACGCAGTATTTT. Translation gives CASSLRGEETQYF. The chain links TRBV7-9 to TRBJ2-5; a possible D gene is TRBD1 (5 bases). Matching the DNA end better, TRBJ2-3 makes the J call doubtful. The CDR3 runs to 13 residues. From germline, CDR1 is SEHNR and CDR2 FQNEAQ (reference sequence).

The rearrangement uses TRBV20-1 and TRBJ2-1; 10 positions agree with TRBD2. Looked up from germline, CDR1 is DFQATT and CDR2 is SNEGSKA (reference sequence). J lost 5 bases, V lost 7 bases, and 17 bases had no gene match. CDR3 length equals 17 residues. This CDR3 reads CSVGRASGGGFHNEQFF. CDR3 bases: TGCAGTGTGGGGAGGGCTAGCGGGGGCGGTTTCCACAATGAGCAGTTCTTC.

The table lists this clonotype with many counts. V is TRBV5-1 and J is TRBJ1-5; D possibly corresponds to TRBD1 (6 bases). The ends were cut back, 4 bases at V and 0 bases at J, with 8 bases in the middle. CDR1 SGHRS and CDR2 YFSETQ come from the germline V gene. The CDR3 covers 14 residues. Written as DNA, the CDR3 is TGCGCCAGCAGCCTGGGACATAGCAATCAGCCCCAGCATTTT. It is translated as CASSLGHSNQPQHF. Supplemented by reference TRBV5-1 and TRBJ1-5, the full variable domain reads KAGVTQTPRYLIKTRGQQVTLSCSPISGHRSVSWYQQTPGQGLQFLFEYFSETQRNKGNFPGRFSGRQFSNSRSEMNVSTLELGDSALYLCASSLGHSNQPQHFGDGTRLSIL.

This clonotype was seen at least ten times. The CDR3 reads CSAWTKNIQYF. CDR3 coding DNA: TGCAGCGCATGGACCAAAAACATTCAGTACTTC. The V and J genes are TRBV29-1 and TRBJ2-4; no firm D call. Germline V gene sequence: CDR1 SQVTM, CDR2 ANQGSEA. The CDR3 is made up of 11 amino acids. The V end lost 7 bases, the J end lost 2 bases, and 6 bases lay between the germline ends.

This chain links TRBV20-1 with TRBJ1-1; tentative D call: TRBD1 (6 bases). Germline assignment: CDR1 DFQATT and CDR2 SNEGSKA (reference sequence). The length of the CDR3 is 17 residues. The V end was cut by 6 bases, the J end by 1 base, with 24 bases between. CDR3 protein: CSARGGGTTVSNTEAFF. The CDR3, as DNA: TGCAGTGCACGAGGGGGGGGGACCACTGTTTCGAACACTGAAGCTTTCTTT.

This clonotype was picked up many times. The chain recombines TRBV7-6 with TRBJ2-1; no reliable D call. CDR3 length equals 13 residues. The germline V gene has CDR1 SGHVS and CDR2 FNYEAQ. Trimming removed 1 base at V and 8 bases at J, with 9 bases between. The DNA for the CDR3 is TGTGCCAGCAGCTTAGGCCGTCCCGATGAGCAGTTCTTC. Amino acids: CASSLGRPDEQFF.